This T cell receptor beta chain comes out of a study of blood T cell repertoires in COVID-19. Per the germline V gene, CDR1 is LGHDT and CDR2 is YNNKEL (reference sequence). The CDR3 is made up of 16 amino acids. Trimming at V came to 4 bases and at J to 8 bases, leaving 13 bases not matched to a gene. Assay used: immunoSEQ multiplex PCR; TCRdb lists only in-frame clones, some missing. The sample consists of approximately 89,000 clones, around 85% of them appearing once. Source material: peripheral blood. The rearrangement links TRBV3-1 (or the pseudogene TRBV3-2) to TRBJ1-2; the match to TRBD1 covers 10 bases. The sequence came from a woman between 65 and 79 years old with active or convalescent COVID-19. In DNA form, the CDR3 reads TGTGCCAGCAGCCTACCGGGACAGGGGAAGGGTGGCGGCTACACCTTC. Amino acid sequence: CASSLPGQGKGGGYTF.